Each of the 3 T cell receptor beta chains below was sequenced from the same sample in a study of T cells in Graves' hyperthyroidism and ophthalmopathy. The source material, RNA transcripts, was used to amplify TCR beta CDR3 regions. During a first-round RT-PCR of the TCR CDR3, the HTBI primer set was used. MiXCR, applied by TCRdb to the multiplex PCR reads, yields one record per CDR3 protein. The sample includes approximately 270,000 distinct CDR3 sequences, less than 15% of them seen just once. Sequenced sample: blood. These TCRs come from a middle-aged woman with Graves' hyperthyroidism that later progressed to Graves' ophthalmopathy.

This clonotype showed up many times. This chain links TRBV24-1 with TRBJ2-1, with unresolved D. Trimming removed 7 bases at V and 5 bases at J, with 5 bases between. The CDR3 covers 11 residues. Germline V lookup: CDR1 KGHDR, CDR2 SFDVKD. The CDR3 region has the DNA TGTGCCACCAGCGACCACAATGAGCAGTTCTTC. This sequence encodes CATSDHNEQFF.

This clonotype was observed many times. The chain recombines TRBV27 with TRBJ2-1; 8 bases map to TRBD1. The CDR3 contains 15 residues. V trimming: 6 bases; J trimming: 6 bases; junction bases outside the gene matches: 10. Looked up from germline, CDR1 is MNHEY and CDR2 is SMNVEV (reference sequence). CDR3 in amino acids: CASSWRQGPRNEQFF. In nucleotides, the CDR3 is TGTGCCAGCAGCTGGCGACAGGGGCCTCGCAATGAGCAGTTCTTC.

This chain uses TRBV6-1 with TRBJ2-1; 10 positions agree with TRBD2. Germline V CDR1 and CDR2: MNHNS, SASEGT. The CDR3 contains 14 residues. The junction had 2 bases not matched to a gene; V was cut back by 5 bases and J by 4 bases. The CDR3 region has the DNA TGTGCCAGCAGTAGGACTAGCGGTTACAATGAGCAGTTCTTC. It is translated as CASSRTSGYNEQFF.